This TCR beta chain was recorded in a study of CD8 T cells in ankylosing spondylitis (dated by TCRdb to the late 2010s). Notes on the research overall: T cell receptor beta repertoires were profiled in healthy donors and ankylosing spondylitis patients so that disease-linked TCR variants could be found. The full study cohort was made up of about 25 ankylosing spondylitis patients and about a hundred healthy donors. Peripheral blood was sampled, and synovial fluid was also collected from ankylosing spondylitis patients.

Regarding this clonotype: There is no known antigen for this receptor. The input lacks base qualities; no much larger clone sits a single base away.

V trim: 3 bases; J trim: 0 bases; unmatched bases: 5. There are 16 amino acids in the CDR3, from cysteine to phenylalanine inclusive. The CDR3 DNA has 48 bases and is translated from base 1. For CDR1 and CDR2, the germline V gene lists ENHRY and SYGVKD. The run used an Illumina HiSeq 2500. Quantitative 5'-RACE with molecular barcodes was the method used to prepare the TCR beta libraries. The authors' pipeline ran thus. To identify disease-linked TCR variants, a new computational method was used, one built on a probabilistic model of VDJ rearrangement. The public reads were run again by TCRdb, first through fastp at Q25 and then through MiXCR, and only productive beta chains were kept. Rows with one shared CDR3 protein collapse into an entry with the most common genes and DNA. For this entry, the V and J calls and clone size follow TCRdb and not the study's own pipeline. The sample records roughly 470,000 distinct CDR3 sequences, roughly 25% of which are singletons. The top ten constitute 0.89% of the sample.

The paper's findings and limits, for the study overall: A TCR beta motif of several highly homologous amino acid variants appeared characteristic of blood from ankylosing spondylitis patients. The disease-linked clones were reported as significantly enriched in matched synovial fluid samples from ankylosing spondylitis patients. The disease-linked clones showed a CD8+ phenotype and occurred at relatively low frequencies in peripheral blood. Some TCR beta motif variants had previously been reported in synovial fluid and blood of reactive arthritis patients, which suggested common disease-initiation mechanisms.

This receptor was taken from a male donor with ankylosing spondylitis. The rearrangement joined TRBV10-3 to TRBJ2-1, with 7 junctional bases fitting TRBD2. Material for sequencing was blood, either unsorted or a sorted T cell fraction (not recorded which). The CDR3 is CAISDSSGISYNEQFF. Read as DNA, the sequence is TGTGCCATCAGTGATTCGAGCGGGATCTCCTACAATGAGCAGTTCTTC.